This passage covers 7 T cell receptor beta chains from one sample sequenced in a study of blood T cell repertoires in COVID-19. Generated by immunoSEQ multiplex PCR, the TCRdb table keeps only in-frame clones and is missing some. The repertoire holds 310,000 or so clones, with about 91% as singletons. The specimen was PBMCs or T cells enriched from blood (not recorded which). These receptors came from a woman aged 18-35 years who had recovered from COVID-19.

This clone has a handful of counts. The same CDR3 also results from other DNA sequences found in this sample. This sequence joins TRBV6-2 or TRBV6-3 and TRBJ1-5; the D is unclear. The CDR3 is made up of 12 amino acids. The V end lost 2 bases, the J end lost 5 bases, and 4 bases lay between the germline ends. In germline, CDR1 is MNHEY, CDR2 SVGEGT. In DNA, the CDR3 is TGTGCCAGCAGTTACCGGGATCAGCCCCAGCATTTT. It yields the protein CASSYRDQPQHF.

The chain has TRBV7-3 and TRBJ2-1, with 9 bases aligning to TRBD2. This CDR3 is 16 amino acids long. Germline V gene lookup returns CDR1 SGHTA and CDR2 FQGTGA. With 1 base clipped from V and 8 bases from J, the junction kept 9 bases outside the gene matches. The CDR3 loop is CASSLIGAGGGDEQFF. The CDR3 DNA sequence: TGTGCCAGCAGCTTAATCGGGGCGGGAGGGGGCGATGAGCAGTTCTTC.

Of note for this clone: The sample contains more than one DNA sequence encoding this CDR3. The CDR3 region is CASSLGTDTGELFF. CDR3 nucleotides: TGCGCCAGCAGCTTGGGTACTGACACCGGGGAGCTGTTTTTT. The chain is built from TRBV5-1 and TRBJ2-2; D gene uncertain. CDR3 length equals 14 residues. Germline V lookup: CDR1 SGHRS, CDR2 YFSETQ. Trimming cost V 0 bases and J 3 bases, with 6 bases left between them.

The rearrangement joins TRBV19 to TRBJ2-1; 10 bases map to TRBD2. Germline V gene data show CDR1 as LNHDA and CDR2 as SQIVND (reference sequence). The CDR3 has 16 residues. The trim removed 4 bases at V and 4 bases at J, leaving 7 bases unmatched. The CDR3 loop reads CASSRVTSGAYNEQFF. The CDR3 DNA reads TGTGCCAGTAGTAGAGTTACTAGCGGGGCTTACAATGAGCAGTTCTTC.

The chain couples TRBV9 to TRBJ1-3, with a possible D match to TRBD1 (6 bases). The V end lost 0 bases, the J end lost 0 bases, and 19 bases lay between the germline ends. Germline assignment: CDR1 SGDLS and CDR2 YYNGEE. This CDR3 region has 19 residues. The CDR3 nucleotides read TGTGCCAGCAGCGTAGCTACGGGGACACCCTCTCACTCTGGAAACACCATATATTTT. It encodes CASSVATGTPSHSGNTIYF.

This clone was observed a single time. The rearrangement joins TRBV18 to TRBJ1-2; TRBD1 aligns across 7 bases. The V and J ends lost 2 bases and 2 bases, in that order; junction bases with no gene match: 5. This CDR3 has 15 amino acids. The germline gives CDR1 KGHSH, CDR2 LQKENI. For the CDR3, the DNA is TGTGCCAGCTCACCAGAGGGGGCTCTCAACTATGGCTACACCTTC. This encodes CASSPEGALNYGYTF.

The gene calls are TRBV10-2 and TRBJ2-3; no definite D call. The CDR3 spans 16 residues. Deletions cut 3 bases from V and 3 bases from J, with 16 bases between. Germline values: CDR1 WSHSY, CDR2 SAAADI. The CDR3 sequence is CASSDGTKLQTDTQYF. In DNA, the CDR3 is TGCGCCAGCAGTGATGGCACCAAGTTGCAGACAGATACGCAGTATTTT.